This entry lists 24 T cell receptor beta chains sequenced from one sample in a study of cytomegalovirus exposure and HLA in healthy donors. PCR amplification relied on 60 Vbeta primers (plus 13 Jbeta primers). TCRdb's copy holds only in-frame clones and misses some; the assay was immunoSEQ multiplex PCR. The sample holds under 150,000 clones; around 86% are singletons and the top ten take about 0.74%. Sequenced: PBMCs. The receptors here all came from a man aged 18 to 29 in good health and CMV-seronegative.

CDR3 in DNA: TGCGCCAGCAGCCAAGTTAACAGGGCCTCGAACACCGGGGAGCTGTTTTTT. Translating gives CASSQVNRASNTGELFF. The chain recombines TRBV4-3 with TRBJ2-2; D might be TRBD1 (6 bases). The CDR3 sequence is 17 residues long. Trimming stripped 1 base from V and 0 bases from J, with 12 bases between. The germline V gene has CDR1 LGHNA and CDR2 YSLEER.

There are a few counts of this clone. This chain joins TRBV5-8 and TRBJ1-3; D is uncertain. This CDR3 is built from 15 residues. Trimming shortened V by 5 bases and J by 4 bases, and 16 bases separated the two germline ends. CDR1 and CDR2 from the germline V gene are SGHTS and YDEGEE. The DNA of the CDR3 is TGTGCCAGCAGTCTTATTGCTGCGGGAGGAAACACCATATATTTT. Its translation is CASSLIAAGGNTIYF.

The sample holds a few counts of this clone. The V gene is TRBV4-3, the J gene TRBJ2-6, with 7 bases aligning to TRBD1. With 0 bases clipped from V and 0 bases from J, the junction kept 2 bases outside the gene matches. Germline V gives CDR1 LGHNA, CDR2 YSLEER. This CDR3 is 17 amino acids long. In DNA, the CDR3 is TGCGCCAGCAGCCAAGAAGGGGACAGCTCTGGGGCCAACGTCCTGACTTTC. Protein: CASSQEGDSSGANVLTF.

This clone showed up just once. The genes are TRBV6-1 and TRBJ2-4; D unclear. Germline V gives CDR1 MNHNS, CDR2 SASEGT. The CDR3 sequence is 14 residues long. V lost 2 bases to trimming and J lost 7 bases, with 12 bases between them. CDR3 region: CASSERSGPNIQYF. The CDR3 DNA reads TGTGCCAGCAGTGAACGGTCAGGTCCGAACATTCAGTACTTC.

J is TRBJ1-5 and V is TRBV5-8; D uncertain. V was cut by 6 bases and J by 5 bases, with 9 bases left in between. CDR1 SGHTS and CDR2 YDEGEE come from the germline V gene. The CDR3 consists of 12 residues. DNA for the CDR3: TGTGCCAGCAATGGGAGGGATCAGCCCCAGCATTTT. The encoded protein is CASNGRDQPQHF.

CDR3 amino acids: CASSESAGAASYTF. DNA for the CDR3: TGTGCCAGCAGTGAATCCGCGGGCGCGGCGAGCTACACCTTC. V usage is TRBV2 and J usage is TRBJ1-2; no reliable D call. The germline V and J ends were trimmed by 2 bases and 9 bases, with 16 bases remaining between them. The CDR3 loop spans 14 amino acids. Germline V gives CDR1 SNHLY, CDR2 FYNNEI.

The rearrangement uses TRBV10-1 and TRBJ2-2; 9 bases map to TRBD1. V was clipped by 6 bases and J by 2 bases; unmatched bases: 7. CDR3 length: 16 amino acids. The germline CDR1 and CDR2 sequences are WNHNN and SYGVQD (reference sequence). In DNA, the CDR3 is TGCGCCAGCAGCCCCGGGACAGGGCCTAACACCGGGGAGCTGTTTTTT. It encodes CASSPGTGPNTGELFF.

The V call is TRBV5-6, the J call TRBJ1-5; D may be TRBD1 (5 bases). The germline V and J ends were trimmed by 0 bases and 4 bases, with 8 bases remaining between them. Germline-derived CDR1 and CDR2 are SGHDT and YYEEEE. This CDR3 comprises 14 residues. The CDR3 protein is CASSLGQINQPQHF. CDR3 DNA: TGTGCCAGCAGCTTGGGACAGATTAATCAGCCCCAGCATTTT.

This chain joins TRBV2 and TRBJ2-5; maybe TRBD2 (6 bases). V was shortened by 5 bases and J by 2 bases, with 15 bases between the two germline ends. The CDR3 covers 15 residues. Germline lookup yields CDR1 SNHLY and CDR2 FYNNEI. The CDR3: CASSITTGDQETQYF. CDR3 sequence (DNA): TGTGCCAGCAGTATTACGACGGGGGATCAAGAGACCCAGTACTTC. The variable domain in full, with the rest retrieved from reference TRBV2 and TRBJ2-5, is EPEVTQTPSHQVTQMGQEVILRCVPISNHLYFYWYRQILGQKVEFLVSFYNNEISEKSEIFDDQFSVERPDGSNFTLKIRSTKLEDSAMYFCASSITTGDQETQYFGPGTRLLVL.

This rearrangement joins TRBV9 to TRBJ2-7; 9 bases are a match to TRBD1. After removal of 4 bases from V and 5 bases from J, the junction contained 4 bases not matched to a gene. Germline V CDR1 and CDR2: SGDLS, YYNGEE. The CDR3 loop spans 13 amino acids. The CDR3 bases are TGTGCCAGCAGCACCGGACAGGGGAACGAGCAGTACTTC. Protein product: CASSTGQGNEQYF.

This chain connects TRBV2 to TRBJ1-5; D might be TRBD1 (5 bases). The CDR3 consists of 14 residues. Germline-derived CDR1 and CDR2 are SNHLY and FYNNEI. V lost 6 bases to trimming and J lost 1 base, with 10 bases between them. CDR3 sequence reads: CASSWGRSNQPQHF. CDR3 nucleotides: TGTGCCAGCAGCTGGGGGAGGAGCAATCAGCCCCAGCATTTT.

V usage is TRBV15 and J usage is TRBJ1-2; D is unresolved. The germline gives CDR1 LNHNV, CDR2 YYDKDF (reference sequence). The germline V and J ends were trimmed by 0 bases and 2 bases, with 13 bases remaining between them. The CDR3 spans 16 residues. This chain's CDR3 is CATSRDGVDSNYGYTF. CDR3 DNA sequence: TGTGCCACCAGCAGAGATGGAGTCGATTCCAACTATGGCTACACCTTC.

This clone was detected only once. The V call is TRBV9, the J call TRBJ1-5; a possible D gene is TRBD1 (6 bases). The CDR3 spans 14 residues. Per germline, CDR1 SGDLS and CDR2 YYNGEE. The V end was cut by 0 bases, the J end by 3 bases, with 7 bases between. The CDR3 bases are TGTGCCAGCAGCGTAGCAGGGGTCAATCAGCCCCAGCATTTT. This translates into CASSVAGVNQPQHF.

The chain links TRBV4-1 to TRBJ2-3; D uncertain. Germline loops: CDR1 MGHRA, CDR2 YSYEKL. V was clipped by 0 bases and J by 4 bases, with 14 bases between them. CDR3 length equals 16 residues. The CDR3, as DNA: TGCGCCAGCAGCCAAGATCGGCAGGCTAAGGCAGATACGCAGTATTTT. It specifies CASSQDRQAKADTQYF.

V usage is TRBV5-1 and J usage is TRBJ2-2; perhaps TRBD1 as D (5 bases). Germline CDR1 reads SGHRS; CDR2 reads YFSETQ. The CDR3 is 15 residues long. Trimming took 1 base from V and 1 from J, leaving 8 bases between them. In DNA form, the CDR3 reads TGCGCCAGCAGCTTGCGGCAGGGGAACACCGGGGAGCTGTTTTTT. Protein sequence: CASSLRQGNTGELFF.

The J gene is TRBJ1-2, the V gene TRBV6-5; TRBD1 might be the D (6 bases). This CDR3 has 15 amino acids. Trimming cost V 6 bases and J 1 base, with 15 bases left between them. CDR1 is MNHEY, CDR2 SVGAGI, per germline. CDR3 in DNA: TGTGCCAGCAGCACCGACAGGTCCCTTAACTATGGCTACACCTTC. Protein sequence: CASSTDRSLNYGYTF.

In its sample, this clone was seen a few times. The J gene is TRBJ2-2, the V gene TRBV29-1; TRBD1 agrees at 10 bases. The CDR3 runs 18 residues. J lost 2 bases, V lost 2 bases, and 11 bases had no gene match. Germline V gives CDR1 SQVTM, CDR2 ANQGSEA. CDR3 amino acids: CSVERGTGDPVNTGELFF. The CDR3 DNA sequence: TGCAGCGTTGAAAGAGGGACAGGGGACCCAGTTAACACCGGGGAGCTGTTTTTT.

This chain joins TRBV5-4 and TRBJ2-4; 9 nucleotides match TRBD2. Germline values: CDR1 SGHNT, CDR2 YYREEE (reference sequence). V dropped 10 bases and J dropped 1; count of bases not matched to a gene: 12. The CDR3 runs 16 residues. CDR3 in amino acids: CASRLAGKRAKNIQYF. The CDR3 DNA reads TGTGCCTCGCGCCTAGCGGGGAAGCGGGCCAAAAACATTCAGTACTTC.

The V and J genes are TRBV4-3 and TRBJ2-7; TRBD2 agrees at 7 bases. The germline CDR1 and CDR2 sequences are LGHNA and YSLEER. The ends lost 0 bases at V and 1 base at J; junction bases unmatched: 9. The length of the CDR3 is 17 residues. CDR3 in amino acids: CASSQDVGSGASYEQYF. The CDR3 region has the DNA TGCGCCAGCAGCCAAGATGTCGGAAGCGGGGCATCCTACGAGCAGTACTTC.

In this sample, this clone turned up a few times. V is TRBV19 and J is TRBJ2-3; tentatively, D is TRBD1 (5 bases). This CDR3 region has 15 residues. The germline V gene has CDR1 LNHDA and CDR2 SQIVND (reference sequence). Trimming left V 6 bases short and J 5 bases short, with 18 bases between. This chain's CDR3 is CASSPPGRVVDTQYF. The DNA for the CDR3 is TGTGCCAGTAGCCCGCCCGGCAGGGTTGTAGATACGCAGTATTTT.

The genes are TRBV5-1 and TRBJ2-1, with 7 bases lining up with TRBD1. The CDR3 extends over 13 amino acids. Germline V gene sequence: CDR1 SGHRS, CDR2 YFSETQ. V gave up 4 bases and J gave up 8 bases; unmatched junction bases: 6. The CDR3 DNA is TGCGCCAGCAGCAGGACAGGCAAAGATGAGCAGTTCTTC. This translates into CASSRTGKDEQFF.

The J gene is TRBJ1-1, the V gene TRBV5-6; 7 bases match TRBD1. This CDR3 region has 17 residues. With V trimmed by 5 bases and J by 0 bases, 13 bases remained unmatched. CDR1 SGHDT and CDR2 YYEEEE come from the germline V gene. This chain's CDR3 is CASREGARRNLNTEAFF. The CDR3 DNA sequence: TGTGCCAGCAGGGAGGGGGCGCGCAGGAATCTGAACACTGAAGCTTTCTTT. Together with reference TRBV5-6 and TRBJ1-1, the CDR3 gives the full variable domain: DAGVTQSPTHLIKTRGQQVTLRCSPKSGHDTVSWYQQALGQGPQFIFQYYEEEERQRGNFPDRFSGHQFPNYSSELNVNALLLGDSALYLCASREGARRNLNTEAFFGQGTRLTVV.

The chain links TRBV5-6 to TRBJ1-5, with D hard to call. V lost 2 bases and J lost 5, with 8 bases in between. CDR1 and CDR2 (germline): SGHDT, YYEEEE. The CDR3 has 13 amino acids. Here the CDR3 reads CASSLRAYQPQHF. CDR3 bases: TGTGCCAGCAGCTTACGAGCTTATCAGCCCCAGCATTTT.

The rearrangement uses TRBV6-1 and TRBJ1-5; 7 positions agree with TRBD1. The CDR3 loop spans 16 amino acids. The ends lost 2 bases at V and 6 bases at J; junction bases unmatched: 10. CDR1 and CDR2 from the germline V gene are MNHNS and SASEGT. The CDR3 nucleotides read TGTGCCAGCAGTGAATCCCCCCCAGGGGGAAGTCAGCCCCAGCATTTT. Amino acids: CASSESPPGGSQPQHF.